The 20 T cell receptor beta chains presented below share a single source sample, sequenced in a study of T cells in Graves' hyperthyroidism and ophthalmopathy. RNA transcripts yielded amplified TCR beta CDR3 regions. An initial round of RT-PCR targeting the TCR CDR3 relied on the HTBI primer set. TCRdb reprocessed the multiplex PCR reads via MiXCR and lists one record per CDR3 protein. The repertoire has roughly 500,000 distinct CDR3 sequences, around 46% of them found once; the top ten carry around 20%. What was sequenced was peripheral blood or thyroid tissue (not recorded which). These receptors were taken from an adult woman with Graves' disease, either hyperthyroidism or ophthalmopathy (not recorded which).

CDR3 nucleotide sequence: TGCGCCAGCAGCTTGGTAGAGGGCAGGAACACTGAAGCTTTCTTT. Amino acid sequence: CASSLVEGRNTEAFF. This rearrangement joins TRBV5-1 to TRBJ1-1; no firm D call. The CDR3 runs 15 residues. Germline V gives CDR1 SGHRS, CDR2 YFSETQ. V lost 0 bases and J lost 1, with 10 bases in between.

This sequence joins TRBV7-2 and TRBJ1-5; D call uncertain. The V and J ends lost 3 bases and 3 bases respectively, with 12 bases between them. The CDR3 contains 15 residues. Germline-derived CDR1 and CDR2 are SGHTA and FQGNSA. CDR3 sequence (DNA): TGTGCCAGCAGCTTGGACGGAGTGACCAATCAGCCCCAGCATTTT. This codes for CASSLDGVTNQPQHF.

This clonotype was picked up a small number of times. This CDR3 is CASSEAPKNLNSPLHF. DNA for the CDR3: TGTGCCAGCAGTGAAGCTCCCAAGAACCTCAATTCACCCCTCCACTTT. The chain couples TRBV2 to TRBJ1-6; D is unclear. The CDR3 covers 16 residues. Trimming removed 0 bases from V and 7 bases from J, with 13 bases in between. The germline gives CDR1 SNHLY, CDR2 FYNNEI.

This chain uses TRBV28 with TRBJ1-5; possible D gene TRBD1, 5 bases. The V gene's germline CDR1 is MDHEN and CDR2 SYDVKM. V was pared by 6 bases and J by 0 bases, with 21 bases between. The CDR3 has 18 amino acids. The DNA for the CDR3 is TGTGCCAGCAGCCCGACCTGGACATGGAGTAATAGCAATCAGCCCCAGCATTTT. It specifies CASSPTWTWSNSNQPQHF. Drawing the rest from reference TRBV28 and TRBJ1-5, the complete variable domain is DVKVTQSSRYLVKRTGEKVFLECVQDMDHENMFWYRQDPGLGLRLIYFSYDVKMKEKGDIPEGYSVSREKKERFSLILESASTNQTSMYLCASSPTWTWSNSNQPQHFGDGTRLSIL.

The genes are TRBV25-1 and TRBJ1-6; TRBD1 matches 8 bases. CDR1 and CDR2 (germline): MGHDK, SYGVNS. The CDR3 has 13 residues. The CDR3 region is CARAQGEHSPLHF. CDR3 nucleotide sequence: TGTGCTAGAGCACAGGGGGAGCACTCACCCCTCCACTTT.

This clonotype has a count of ten or more. The chain links TRBV20-1 to TRBJ1-1; tentative D call: TRBD1 (5 bases). Germline V gene data show CDR1 as DFQATT and CDR2 as SNEGSKA (reference sequence). The CDR3 is 12 residues long. CDR3 sequence: CAVVRAGRAAFF. The CDR3, as DNA: TGCGCAGTGGTCCGAGCAGGGAGGGCTGCTTTCTTT.

This clonotype has just a few counts. The chain couples TRBV20-1 to TRBJ2-7; unclear D gene. The CDR3 extends over 11 amino acids. The V and J ends lost 3 bases and 2 bases respectively, with 5 bases between them. Germline V CDR1 and CDR2: DFQATT, SNEGSKA (reference sequence). The CDR3 nucleotides are TGCAGTGCTAGCGACACCTACGAGCAGTACTTC. Its translation is CSASDTYEQYF.

This clonotype was observed a single time. A read error may be the cause here, since a much bigger clone is one base away. The J gene is TRBJ1-2, the V gene TRBV6-1, with 11 bases identical to TRBD1. The CDR3 is 13 amino acids. The germline V gene encodes CDR1 MNHNS and CDR2 SASEGT. V shed 6 bases and J 8 bases; nucleotides not matched to a gene: 5. The CDR3 DNA reads TGTGCCAGCAGAGGGACAGGGGGTTTGGGCTACACCTTC. Its protein product is CASRGTGGLGYTF.

This clonotype was counted ten times or more. The chain couples TRBV12-3 or TRBV12-4 to TRBJ2-7; 7 bases line up with TRBD1. This CDR3 has 14 residues. J gave up 0 bases and V 6 bases, and 5 bases lay outside the gene matches. CDR3 sequence reads: CASSRDSVSYEQYF. DNA of the CDR3: TGTGCCAGCAGCAGGGACAGCGTCTCCTACGAGCAGTACTTC.

The genes are TRBV29-1 and TRBJ2-5; unclear D gene. The V and J ends lost 8 bases and 3 bases respectively, with 13 bases between them. The CDR3 extends over 12 amino acids. The germline V gene encodes CDR1 SQVTM and CDR2 ANQGSEA. CDR3 residues: CSIRSLKETQYF. In nucleotides, the CDR3 is TGCAGCATCCGTTCCCTGAAAGAGACCCAGTACTTC.

This clonotype appeared a few times. The chain has TRBV12-3 or TRBV12-4 and TRBJ1-1; 10 nucleotides align to TRBD1. The CDR3 covers 17 residues. Trimming removed 4 bases from V and 7 bases from J; junction bases left unmatched: 15. The CDR3 coding sequence is TGTGCCAGCAGTTCCCAATTCGGGACAGGGGAAGTGGGTGAAGCTTTCTTT. Translating gives CASSSQFGTGEVGEAFF.

The J gene is TRBJ1-4, the V gene TRBV5-1; 7 nucleotides align to TRBD1. Germline lookup yields CDR1 SGHRS and CDR2 YFSETQ. Germline trimming cut 1 base from V and 8 bases from J; bases unmatched to any gene: 11. The CDR3 totals 16 residues. CDR3 coding DNA: TGCGCCAGCAGCTTGTCGGCCGGGACAGAAGGCGAAAAACTGTTTTTT. Its protein product is CASSLSAGTEGEKLFF.

This chain connects TRBV12-3 or TRBV12-4 to TRBJ1-2, with 8 bases identical to TRBD1. V lost 6 bases, J lost 5 bases, and 5 bases stayed unmatched. This CDR3 has 13 residues. The CDR3 sequence is CASRFGTGYGYTF. CDR3 coding DNA: TGTGCCAGCAGGTTTGGGACAGGATATGGCTACACCTTC.

The genes are TRBV15 and TRBJ2-7; D is unresolved. Looked up from germline, CDR1 is LNHNV and CDR2 is YYDKDF (reference sequence). V shed 0 bases and J shed 3 bases, with 9 bases lying between them. The CDR3 covers 14 residues. CDR3 coding DNA: TGTGCCACCAGCAGAGATGGAGTTAACTACGAGCAGTACTTC. It yields the protein CATSRDGVNYEQYF.

Only one count was recorded for this clonotype. The J gene is TRBJ2-2, the V gene TRBV11-1, with 7 bases identical to TRBD2. Germline CDR1 SGHAT, CDR2 FQDESV (reference sequence). The CDR3 runs 14 residues. CDR3 sequence reads: CALGASGNTGELFF. The CDR3 DNA reads TGTGCGCTAGGGGCTAGCGGGAACACCGGGGAGCTGTTTTTT.

The chain joins TRBV5-1 to TRBJ2-3; the D is unclear. CDR3 length: 15 amino acids. V was shortened by 6 bases and J by 1 base, with 15 bases between the two germline ends. Germline lookup yields CDR1 SGHRS and CDR2 YFSETQ. The CDR3 DNA reads TGCGCCAGCACCGGGTCGGGCGGACGCACAGATACGCAGTATTTT. It encodes CASTGSGGRTDTQYF.

This clonotype was detected only once. This sequence joins TRBV7-6 and TRBJ1-1; 10 bases agree with TRBD1. The ends lost 0 bases at V and 2 bases at J; junction bases unmatched: 3. This CDR3 is built from 16 residues. CDR1 is SGHVS and CDR2 is FNYEAQ in the germline V gene. This chain's CDR3 is CASSLAGTGVNTEAFF. CDR3 nucleotides: TGTGCCAGCAGCTTAGCCGGGACAGGGGTTAACACTGAAGCTTTCTTT.

CDR3 nucleotides: TGCAGTGCTAGGGTGGGACAGCCAAGGGACCCCCAGTACTTC. Translated: CSARVGQPRDPQYF. V usage is TRBV20-1 and J usage is TRBJ2-5; 7 nucleotides agree with TRBD1. Germline-derived CDR1 and CDR2 are DFQATT and SNEGSKA (reference sequence). Trimming took 3 bases from V and 9 from J; bases not matched to a gene: 13. CDR3 size: 14 residues.

The rearrangement uses TRBV9 and TRBJ1-3, with 7 bases identical to TRBD1. The CDR3 extends over 14 amino acids. Germline lookup yields CDR1 SGDLS and CDR2 YYNGEE. V trimming: 7 bases; J trimming: 0 bases; junction bases outside the gene matches: 4. The CDR3 region has the DNA TGTGCCAGCCAGGGACAGCTCTCTGGAAACACCATATATTTT. It is translated as CASQGQLSGNTIYF. Complete variable domain (other parts from reference TRBV9 and TRBJ1-3): DSGVTQTPKHLITATGQRVTLRCSPRSGDLSVYWYQQSLDQGLQFLIQYYNGEERAKGNILERFSAQQFPDLHSELNLSSLELGDSALYFCASQGQLSGNTIYFGEGSWLTVV.

This clonotype was recorded many times. CDR3 in amino acids: CSARVRSWTEAFF. CDR3 nucleotides: TGCAGTGCTAGAGTTCGGAGTTGGACTGAAGCTTTCTTT. V usage is TRBV20-1 and J usage is TRBJ1-1; D unclear. Deletions cut 1 base from V and 5 bases from J, with 11 bases between. CDR3 length: 13 amino acids. Germline CDR1 DFQATT, CDR2 SNEGSKA (reference sequence).